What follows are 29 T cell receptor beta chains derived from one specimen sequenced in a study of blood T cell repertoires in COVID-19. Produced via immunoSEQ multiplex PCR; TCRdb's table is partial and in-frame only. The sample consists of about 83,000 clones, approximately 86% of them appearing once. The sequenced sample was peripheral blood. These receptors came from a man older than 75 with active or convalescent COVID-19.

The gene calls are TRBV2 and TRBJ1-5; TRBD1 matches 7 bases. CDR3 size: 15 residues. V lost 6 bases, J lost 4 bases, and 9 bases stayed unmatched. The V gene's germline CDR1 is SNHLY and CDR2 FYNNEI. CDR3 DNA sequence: TGTGCCAGCAGGCAAGAACAGGGGCGGAATCAGCCCCAGCATTTT. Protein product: CASRQEQGRNQPQHF.

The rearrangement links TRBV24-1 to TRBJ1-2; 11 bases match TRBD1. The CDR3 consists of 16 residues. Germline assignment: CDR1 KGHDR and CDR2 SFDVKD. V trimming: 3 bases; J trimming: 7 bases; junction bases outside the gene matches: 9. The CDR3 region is CATSDPGTGGKSGYTF. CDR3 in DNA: TGTGCCACCAGTGATCCCGGGACAGGGGGAAAAAGTGGCTACACCTTC.

The CDR3 spells CASSLSPLRGLEQYV. The CDR3 bases are TGTGCCAGCAGCTTGTCTCCACTAAGGGGGCTCGAGCAGTACGTC. The rearrangement joins TRBV11-2 to TRBJ2-7; TRBD1 aligns across 7 bases. Germline assignment: CDR1 SGHAT and CDR2 FQNNGV. Trimming at V came to 3 bases and at J to 6 bases, leaving 11 bases not matched to a gene. This CDR3 spans 15 amino acids.

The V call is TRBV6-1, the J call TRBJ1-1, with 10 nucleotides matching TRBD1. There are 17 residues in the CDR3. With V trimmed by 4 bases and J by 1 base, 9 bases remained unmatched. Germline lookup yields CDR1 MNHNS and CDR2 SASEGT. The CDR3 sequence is CASSARQGARGNTEAFF. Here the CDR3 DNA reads TGTGCCAGCAGTGCACGACAGGGGGCTCGTGGGAACACTGAAGCTTTCTTT.

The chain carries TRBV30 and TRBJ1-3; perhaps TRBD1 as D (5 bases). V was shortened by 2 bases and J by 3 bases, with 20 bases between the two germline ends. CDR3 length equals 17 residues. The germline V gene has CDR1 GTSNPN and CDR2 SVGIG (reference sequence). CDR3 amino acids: CAWSSPGLRQHGNTIYF. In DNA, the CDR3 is TGTGCCTGGAGTTCCCCGGGACTGAGGCAACATGGAAACACCATATATTTT.

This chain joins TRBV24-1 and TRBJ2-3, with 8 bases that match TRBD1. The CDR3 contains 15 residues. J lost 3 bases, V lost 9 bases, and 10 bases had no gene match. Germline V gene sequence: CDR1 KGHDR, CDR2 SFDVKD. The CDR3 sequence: CATEASDRDTDTQYF. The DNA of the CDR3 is TGTGCCACCGAAGCCTCGGACAGGGATACAGATACGCAGTATTTT.

The CDR3 DNA follows: TGTGCCACCAGCGGAGGGACAGGGGGCTTCGAAAAACTGTTTTTT. Translating it yields CATSGGTGGFEKLFF. The J gene is TRBJ1-4, the V gene TRBV15; 12 bases agree with TRBD1. This CDR3 contains 15 residues. From germline, CDR1 is LNHNV and CDR2 YYDKDF (reference sequence). After removal of 5 bases from V and 8 bases from J, the junction contained 6 bases not matched to a gene. Full variable domain (outside the CDR3, taken from reference TRBV15 and TRBJ1-4): DAMVIQNPRYQVTQFGKPVTLSCSQTLNHNVMYWYQQKSSQAPKLLFHYYDKDFNNEADTPDNFQSRRPNTSFCFLDIRSPGLGDTAMYLCATSGGTGGFEKLFFGSGTQLSVL.

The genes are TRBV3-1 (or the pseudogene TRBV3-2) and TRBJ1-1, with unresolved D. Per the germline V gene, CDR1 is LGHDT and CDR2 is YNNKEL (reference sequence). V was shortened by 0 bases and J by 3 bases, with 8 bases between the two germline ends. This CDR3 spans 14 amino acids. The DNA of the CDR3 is TGTGCCAGCAGCCAAGATACCACTTACACTGAAGCTTTCTTT. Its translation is CASSQDTTYTEAFF.

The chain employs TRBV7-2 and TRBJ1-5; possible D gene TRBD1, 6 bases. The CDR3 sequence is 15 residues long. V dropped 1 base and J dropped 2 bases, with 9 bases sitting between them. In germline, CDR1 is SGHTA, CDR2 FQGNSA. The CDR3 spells CASSLVGGGNQPQHF. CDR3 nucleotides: TGTGCCAGCAGCTTAGTAGGGGGTGGCAATCAGCCCCAGCATTTT.

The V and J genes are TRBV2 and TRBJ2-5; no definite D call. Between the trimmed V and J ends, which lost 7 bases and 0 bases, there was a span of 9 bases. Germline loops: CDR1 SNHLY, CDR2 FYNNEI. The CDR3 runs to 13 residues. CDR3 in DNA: TGTGCCAGCACCTCCGACAACCAAGAGACCCAGTACTTC. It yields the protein CASTSDNQETQYF.

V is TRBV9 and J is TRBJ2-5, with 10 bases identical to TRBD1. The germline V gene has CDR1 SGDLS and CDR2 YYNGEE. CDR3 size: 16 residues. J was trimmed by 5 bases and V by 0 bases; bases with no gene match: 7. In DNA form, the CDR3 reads TGTGCCAGCAGCGTAGGGACAGGGGGTAGTTGGGAGACCCAGTACTTC. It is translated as CASSVGTGGSWETQYF.

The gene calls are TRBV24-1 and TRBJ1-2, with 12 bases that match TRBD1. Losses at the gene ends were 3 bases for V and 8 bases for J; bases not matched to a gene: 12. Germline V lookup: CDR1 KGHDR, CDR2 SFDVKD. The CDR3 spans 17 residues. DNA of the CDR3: TGTGCCACCAGTGATCGAGGCGGGACAGGGGGCCTCTTAGGCTACACCTTC. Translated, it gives CATSDRGGTGGLLGYTF.

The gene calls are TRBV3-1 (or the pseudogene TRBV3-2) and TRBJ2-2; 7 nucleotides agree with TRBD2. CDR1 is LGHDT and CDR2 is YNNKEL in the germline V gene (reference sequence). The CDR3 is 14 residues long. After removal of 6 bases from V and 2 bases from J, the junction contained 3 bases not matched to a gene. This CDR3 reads CASRLAVNTGELFF. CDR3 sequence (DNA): TGTGCCAGCAGGCTAGCGGTCAACACCGGGGAGCTGTTTTTT.

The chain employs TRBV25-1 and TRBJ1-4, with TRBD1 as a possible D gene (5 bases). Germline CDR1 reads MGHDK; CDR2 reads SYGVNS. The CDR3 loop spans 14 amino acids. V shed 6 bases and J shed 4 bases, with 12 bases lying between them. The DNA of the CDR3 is TGTGCCAGCAGGGCGGGGGGAGGTAATGAAAAACTGTTTTTT. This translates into CASRAGGGNEKLFF.

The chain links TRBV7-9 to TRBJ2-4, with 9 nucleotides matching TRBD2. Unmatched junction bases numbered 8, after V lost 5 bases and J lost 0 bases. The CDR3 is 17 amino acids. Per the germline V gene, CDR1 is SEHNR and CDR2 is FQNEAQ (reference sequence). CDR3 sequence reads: CASSLSLAGVAKNIQYF. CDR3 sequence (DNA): TGTGCCAGCAGCCTATCCTTAGCGGGGGTAGCCAAAAACATTCAGTACTTC.

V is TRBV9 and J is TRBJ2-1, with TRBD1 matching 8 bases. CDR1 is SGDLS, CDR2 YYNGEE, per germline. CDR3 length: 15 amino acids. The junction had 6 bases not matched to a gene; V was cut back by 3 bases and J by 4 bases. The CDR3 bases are TGTGCCAGCAGCGCCCGGGACAGGTCTTACAATGAGCAGTTCTTC. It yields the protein CASSARDRSYNEQFF.

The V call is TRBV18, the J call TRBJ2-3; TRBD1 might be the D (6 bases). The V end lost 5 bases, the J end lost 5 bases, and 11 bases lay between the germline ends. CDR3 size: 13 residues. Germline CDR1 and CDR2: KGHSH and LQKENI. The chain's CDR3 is CASSTEQGDTQYF. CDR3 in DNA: TGTGCCAGCTCAACAGAACAGGGAGATACGCAGTATTTT.

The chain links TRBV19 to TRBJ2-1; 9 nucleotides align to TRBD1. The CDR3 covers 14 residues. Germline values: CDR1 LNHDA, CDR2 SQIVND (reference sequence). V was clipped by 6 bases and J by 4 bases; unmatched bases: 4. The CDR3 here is CASSTGGLYNEQFF. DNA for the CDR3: TGTGCCAGTAGCACAGGGGGCTTGTACAATGAGCAGTTCTTC.

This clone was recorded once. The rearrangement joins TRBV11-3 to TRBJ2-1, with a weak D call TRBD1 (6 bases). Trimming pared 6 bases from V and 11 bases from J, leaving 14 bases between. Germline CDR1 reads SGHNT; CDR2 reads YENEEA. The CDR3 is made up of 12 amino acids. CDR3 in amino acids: CASRTTGGQQFF. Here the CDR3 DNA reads TGTGCCAGCAGGACGACAGGCGGGCAGCAGTTCTTC.

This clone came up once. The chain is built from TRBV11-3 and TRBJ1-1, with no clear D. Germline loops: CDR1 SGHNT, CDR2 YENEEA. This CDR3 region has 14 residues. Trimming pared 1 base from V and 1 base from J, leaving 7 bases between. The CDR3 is CASSLGPENTEAFF. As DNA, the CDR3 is TGTGCCAGCAGCTTAGGTCCAGAGAACACTGAAGCTTTCTTT.

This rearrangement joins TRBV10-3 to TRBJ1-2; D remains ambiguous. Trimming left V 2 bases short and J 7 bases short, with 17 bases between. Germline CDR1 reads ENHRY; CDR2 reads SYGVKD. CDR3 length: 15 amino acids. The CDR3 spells CAISEGLGRAPGYTF. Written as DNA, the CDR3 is TGTGCCATCAGTGAGGGGCTCGGGAGGGCCCCTGGCTACACCTTC.

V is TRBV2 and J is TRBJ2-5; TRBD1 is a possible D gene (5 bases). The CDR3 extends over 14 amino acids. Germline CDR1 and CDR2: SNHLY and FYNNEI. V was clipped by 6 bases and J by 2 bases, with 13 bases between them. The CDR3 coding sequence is TGTGCCAGCAGGTCCCAGGGAATACAAGAGACCCAGTACTTC. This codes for CASRSQGIQETQYF. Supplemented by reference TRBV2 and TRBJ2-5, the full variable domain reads EPEVTQTPSHQVTQMGQEVILRCVPISNHLYFYWYRQILGQKVEFLVSFYNNEISEKSEIFDDQFSVERPDGSNFTLKIRSTKLEDSAMYFCASRSQGIQETQYFGPGTRLLVL.

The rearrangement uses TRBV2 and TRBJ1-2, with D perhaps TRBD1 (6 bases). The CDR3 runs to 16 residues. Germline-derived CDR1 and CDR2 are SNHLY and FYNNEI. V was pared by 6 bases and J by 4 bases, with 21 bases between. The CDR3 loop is CASSRRRRQELYGYTF. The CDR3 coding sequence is TGTGCCAGCAGCCGCCGTCGCCGACAGGAACTCTATGGCTACACCTTC. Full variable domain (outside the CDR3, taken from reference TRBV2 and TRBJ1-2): EPEVTQTPSHQVTQMGQEVILRCVPISNHLYFYWYRQILGQKVEFLVSFYNNEISEKSEIFDDQFSVERPDGSNFTLKIRSTKLEDSAMYFCASSRRRRQELYGYTFGSGTRLTVV.

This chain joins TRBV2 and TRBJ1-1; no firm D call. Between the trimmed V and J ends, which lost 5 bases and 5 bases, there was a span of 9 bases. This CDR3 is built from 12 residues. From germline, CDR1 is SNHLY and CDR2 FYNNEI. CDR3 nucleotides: TGTGCCAGCAGTTCAGGTTTAACTGAAGCTTTCTTT. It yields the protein CASSSGLTEAFF.

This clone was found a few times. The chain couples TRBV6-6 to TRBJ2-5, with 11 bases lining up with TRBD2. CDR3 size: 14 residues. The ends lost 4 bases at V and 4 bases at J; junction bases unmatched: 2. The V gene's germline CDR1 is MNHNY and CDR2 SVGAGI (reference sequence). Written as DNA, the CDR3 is TGTGCCAGCAGTTCCGGGACTAGCGGAGAGACCCAGTACTTC. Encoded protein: CASSSGTSGETQYF.

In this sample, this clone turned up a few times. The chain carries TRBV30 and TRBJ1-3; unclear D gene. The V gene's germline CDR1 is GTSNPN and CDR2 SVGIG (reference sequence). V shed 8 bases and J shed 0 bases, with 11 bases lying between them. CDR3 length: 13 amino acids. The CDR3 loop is CAIGRSSGNTIYF. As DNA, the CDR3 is TGTGCCATAGGAAGGAGCTCTGGAAACACCATATATTTT.

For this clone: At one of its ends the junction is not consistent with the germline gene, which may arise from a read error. The CDR3 loop is CTSSYLRGSSYNEQFF. CDR3 in DNA: TGTACCAGCAGTTACCTCCGGGGGAGCTCCTACAATGAGCAGTTCTTC. This sequence joins TRBV6-5 and TRBJ2-1; TRBD2 might be the D (6 bases). This CDR3 is 16 amino acids long. CDR1 MNHEY and CDR2 SVGAGI come from the germline V gene.

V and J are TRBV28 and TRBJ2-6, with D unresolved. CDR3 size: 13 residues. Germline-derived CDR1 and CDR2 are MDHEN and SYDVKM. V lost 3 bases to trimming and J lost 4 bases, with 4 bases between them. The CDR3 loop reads CASSLRGANVLTF. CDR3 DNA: TGTGCCAGCAGTTTGCGCGGGGCCAACGTCCTGACTTTC.

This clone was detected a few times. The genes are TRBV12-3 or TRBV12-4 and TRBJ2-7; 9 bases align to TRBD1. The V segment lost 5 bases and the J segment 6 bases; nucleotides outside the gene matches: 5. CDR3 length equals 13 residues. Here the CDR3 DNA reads TGTGCCAGCAGTCTTACAGGGGGCATCGAGCAGTACGTC. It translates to CASSLTGGIEQYV.